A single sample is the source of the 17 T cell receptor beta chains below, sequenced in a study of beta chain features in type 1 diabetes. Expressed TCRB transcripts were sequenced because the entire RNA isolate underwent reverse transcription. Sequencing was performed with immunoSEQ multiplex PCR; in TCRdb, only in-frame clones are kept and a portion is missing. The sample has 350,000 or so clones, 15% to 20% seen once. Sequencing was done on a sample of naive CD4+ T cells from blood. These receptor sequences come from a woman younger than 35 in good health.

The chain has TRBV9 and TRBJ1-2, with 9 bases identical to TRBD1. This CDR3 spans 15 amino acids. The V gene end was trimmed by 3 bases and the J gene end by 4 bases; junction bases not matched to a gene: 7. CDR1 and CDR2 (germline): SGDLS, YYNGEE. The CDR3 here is CASSEADRGGYGYTF. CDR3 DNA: TGTGCCAGCAGCGAGGCGGACAGGGGAGGCTATGGCTACACCTTC.

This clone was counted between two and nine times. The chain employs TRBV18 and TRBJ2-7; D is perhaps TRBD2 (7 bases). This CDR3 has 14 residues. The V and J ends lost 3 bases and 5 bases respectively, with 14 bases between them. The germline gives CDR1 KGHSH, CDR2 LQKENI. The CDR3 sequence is CASSPTRGADEQYF. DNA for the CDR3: TGTGCCAGCTCACCCACTCGGGGGGCCGACGAGCAGTACTTC.

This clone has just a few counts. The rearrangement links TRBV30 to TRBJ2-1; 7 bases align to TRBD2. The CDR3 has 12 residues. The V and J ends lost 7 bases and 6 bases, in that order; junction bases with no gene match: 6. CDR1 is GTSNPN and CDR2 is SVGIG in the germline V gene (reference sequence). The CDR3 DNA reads TGTGCCTTGGCAGCGGGGCCCAATGAGCAGTTCTTC. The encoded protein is CALAAGPNEQFF. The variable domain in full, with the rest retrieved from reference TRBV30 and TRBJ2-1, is SQTIHQWPATLVQPVGSPLSLECTVEGTSNPNLYWYRQAAGRGLQLLFYSVGIGQISSEVPQNLSASRPQDRQFILSSKKLLLSDSGFYLCALAAGPNEQFFGPGTRLTVL.

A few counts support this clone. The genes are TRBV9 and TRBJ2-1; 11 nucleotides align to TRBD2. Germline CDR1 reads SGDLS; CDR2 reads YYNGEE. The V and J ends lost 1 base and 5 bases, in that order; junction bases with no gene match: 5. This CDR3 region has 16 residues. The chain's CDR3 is CASSVQIAGGDNEQFF. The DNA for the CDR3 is TGTGCCAGCAGCGTACAGATAGCGGGAGGGGACAATGAGCAGTTCTTC.

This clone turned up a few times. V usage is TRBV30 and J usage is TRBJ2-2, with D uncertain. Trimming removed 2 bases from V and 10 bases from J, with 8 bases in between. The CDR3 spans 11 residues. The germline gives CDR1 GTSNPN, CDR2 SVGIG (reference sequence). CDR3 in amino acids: CAWSNLLELFF. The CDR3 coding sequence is TGTGCCTGGAGTAATCTTCTGGAGCTGTTTTTT.

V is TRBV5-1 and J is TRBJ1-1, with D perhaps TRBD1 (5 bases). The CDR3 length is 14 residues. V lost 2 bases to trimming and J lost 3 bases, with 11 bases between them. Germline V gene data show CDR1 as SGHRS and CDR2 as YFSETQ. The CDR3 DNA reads TGCGCCAGCAGCTTAAGGGCGGGGGACACTGAAGCTTTCTTT. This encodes CASSLRAGDTEAFF.

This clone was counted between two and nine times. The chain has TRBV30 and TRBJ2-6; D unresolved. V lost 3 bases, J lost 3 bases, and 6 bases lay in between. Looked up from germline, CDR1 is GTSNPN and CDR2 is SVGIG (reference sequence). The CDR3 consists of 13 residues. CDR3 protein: CAWRSGGANVLTF. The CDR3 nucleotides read TGTGCCTGGAGATCGGGTGGGGCCAACGTCCTGACTTTC.

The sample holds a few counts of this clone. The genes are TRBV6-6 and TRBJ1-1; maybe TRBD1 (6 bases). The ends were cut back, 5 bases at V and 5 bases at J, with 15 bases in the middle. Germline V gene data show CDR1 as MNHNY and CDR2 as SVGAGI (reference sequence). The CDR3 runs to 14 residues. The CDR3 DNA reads TGTGCCAGCAGTCCAATGCAGGGGATGACTGAAGCTTTCTTT. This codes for CASSPMQGMTEAFF.

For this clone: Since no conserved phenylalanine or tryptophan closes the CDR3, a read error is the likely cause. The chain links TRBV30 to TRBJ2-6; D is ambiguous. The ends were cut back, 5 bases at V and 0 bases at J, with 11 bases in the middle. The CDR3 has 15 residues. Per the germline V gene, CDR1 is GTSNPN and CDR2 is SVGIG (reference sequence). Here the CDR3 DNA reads TGTGCCTGGGACCCCACGTCCTCTGGGGCCAACGTCCTGACTTCC. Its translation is CAWDPTSSGANVLTS.

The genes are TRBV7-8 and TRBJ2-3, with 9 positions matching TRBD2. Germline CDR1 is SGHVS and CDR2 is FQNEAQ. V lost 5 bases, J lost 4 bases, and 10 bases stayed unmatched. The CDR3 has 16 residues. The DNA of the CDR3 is TGTGCCAGCAGCCCGAATACAGCGGGAGGCCCAGATACGCAGTATTTT. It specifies CASSPNTAGGPDTQYF.

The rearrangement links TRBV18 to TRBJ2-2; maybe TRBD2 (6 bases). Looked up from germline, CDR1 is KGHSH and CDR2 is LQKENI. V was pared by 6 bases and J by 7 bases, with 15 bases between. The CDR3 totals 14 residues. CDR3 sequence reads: CASSPGLADGELFF. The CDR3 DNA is TGTGCCAGCTCCCCGGGACTGGCAGACGGGGAGCTGTTTTTT.

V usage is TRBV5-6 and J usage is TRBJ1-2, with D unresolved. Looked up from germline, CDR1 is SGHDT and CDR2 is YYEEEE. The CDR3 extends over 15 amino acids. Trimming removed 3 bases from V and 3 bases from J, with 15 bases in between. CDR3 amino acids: CASSYWGGGDYGYTF. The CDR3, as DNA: TGTGCCAGCAGCTATTGGGGAGGTGGCGACTATGGCTACACCTTC.

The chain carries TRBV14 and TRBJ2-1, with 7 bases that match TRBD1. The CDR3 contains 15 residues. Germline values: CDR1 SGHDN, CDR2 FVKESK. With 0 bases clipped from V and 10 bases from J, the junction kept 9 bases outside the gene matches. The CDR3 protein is CASSQDRRGRGEQFF. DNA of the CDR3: TGTGCCAGCAGCCAAGATAGAAGGGGGCGAGGAGAGCAGTTCTTC. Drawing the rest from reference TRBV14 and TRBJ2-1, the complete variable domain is EAGVTQFPSHSVIEKGQTVTLRCDPISGHDNLYWYRRVMGKEIKFLLHFVKESKQDESGMPNNRFLAERTGGTYSTLKVQPAELEDSGVYFCASSQDRRGRGEQFFGPGTRLTVL.

The CDR3 reads CASSAWDSPLRYF. CDR3 coding DNA: TGCGCCAGCAGCGCCTGGGACAGTCCTCTGCGGTACTTC. The genes are TRBV5-1 and TRBJ2-4, with TRBD1 identical over 7 bases. There are 13 residues in the CDR3. The ends lost 4 bases at V and 15 bases at J; junction bases unmatched: 13. The germline V gene has CDR1 SGHRS and CDR2 YFSETQ. Using reference TRBV5-1 and TRBJ2-4 for the parts outside the CDR3, the full variable domain is KAGVTQTPRYLIKTRGQQVTLSCSPISGHRSVSWYQQTPGQGLQFLFEYFSETQRNKGNFPGRFSGRQFSNSRSEMNVSTLELGDSALYLCASSAWDSPLRYFGAGTRLSVL.

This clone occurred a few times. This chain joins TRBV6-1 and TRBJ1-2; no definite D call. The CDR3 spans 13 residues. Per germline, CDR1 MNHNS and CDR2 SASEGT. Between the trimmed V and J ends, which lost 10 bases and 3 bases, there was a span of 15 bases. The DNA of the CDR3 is TGTGCCAACGCTCGGGGAACCGACTATGGCTACACCTTC. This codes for CANARGTDYGYTF.

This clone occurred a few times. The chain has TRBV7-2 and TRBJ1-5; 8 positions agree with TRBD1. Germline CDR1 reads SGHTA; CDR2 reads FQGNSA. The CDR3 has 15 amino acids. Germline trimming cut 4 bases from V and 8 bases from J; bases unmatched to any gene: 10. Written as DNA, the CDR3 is TGTGCCAGCAGCTCCCAGGGGGCTGGAGGGAAGCCCCAGCATTTT. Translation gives CASSSQGAGGKPQHF.

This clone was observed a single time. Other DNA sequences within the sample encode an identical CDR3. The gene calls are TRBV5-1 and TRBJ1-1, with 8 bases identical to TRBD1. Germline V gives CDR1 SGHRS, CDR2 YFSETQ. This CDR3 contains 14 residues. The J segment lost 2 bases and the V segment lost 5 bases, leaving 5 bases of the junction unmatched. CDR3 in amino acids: CASSSGTGNTEAFF. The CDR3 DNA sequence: TGCGCCAGCAGTTCAGGGACAGGCAACACTGAAGCTTTCTTT.